The clone carrying this T cell receptor beta chain was detected only a few times. Its antigen is as yet unknown. TCRdb analysed the 5' RACE reads with MiXCR anew, one entry per CDR3 protein. The profile shows some 560,000 distinct CDR3 sequences, roughly 21% of them singletons. Germline CDR1 MGHDK, CDR2 SYGVNS. This CDR3 has 13 residues. Trimming took 4 bases from V and 5 from J, leaving 11 bases between them. This sample is part of a study of T cells after yellow fever vaccination. Study results and caveats: Overlap between CD4 and CD8 compartments was detected for a small share of clonotypes. The secondary response was weaker, and its peak arrived faster, on day 5 versus 15.

This sequence was found in a man aged 30 to 39 who received the YFV17D yellow fever vaccine. Material: PBMCs, obtained 15 days after the yellow fever booster vaccination. The chain is built from TRBV25-1 and TRBJ1-2, with TRBD1 as a possible D gene (6 bases). In DNA form, the CDR3 reads TGTGCCAGCAGTGCGGGACACCTTTATGGCTACACCTTC. This translates into CASSAGHLYGYTF.